This T cell receptor beta chain was captured by sequencing in a study of T cell responses to AZD1222 COVID-19 vaccine. Study-wide findings and caveats: Across spike, vaccine-associated CD4 TCRs were found, dominant at 160-218 and 743-854. Females outnumbered males among donors, who were mostly white British; clonal diversity was possibly underestimated.

The data were produced by immunoSEQ multiplex PCR, yet TCRdb's version contains in-frame clones alone and is incomplete. This sample yields around 150,000 clones, of which 84% are seen a single time; about 4% belongs to the top ten. To note about this clone: Its matching antigen is unknown.

V gave up 0 bases and J gave up 2 bases; unmatched junction bases: 4. The germline V gene has CDR1 MNHEY and CDR2 SVGAGI. The CDR3 sequence is 16 residues long. The receptor was derived from an adult in good health. The starting material was peripheral blood, obtained on day 0 of AZD1222 vaccination. The V gene is TRBV6-5, the J gene TRBJ1-2; 9 positions match TRBD1. In nucleotides, the CDR3 is TGTGCCAGCAGTTACTCAACAGGGGGCTCGAACTATGGCTACACCTTC. The encoded protein is CASSYSTGGSNYGYTF.